These 8 T cell receptor beta chains originate from one sample sequenced in a study of T-cell memory formation after mild COVID-19. TCRdb reprocessed the 5' RACE reads with MiXCR, giving one entry per CDR3 protein. The table records 350,000 to 400,000 distinct CDR3 sequences, approximately 15% of them present only once. The sample consisted of PBMCs or a T cell subset sorted from them (not recorded which). These TCRs come from a man aged 18-30 years who had mild COVID-19 (a few samples of this study predate the infection). Cell type and time point are not known.

In this sample, this clonotype turned up a few times. The V call is TRBV9, the J call TRBJ2-3; 8 bases are shared with TRBD2. The length of the CDR3 is 19 residues. The V segment lost 6 bases and the J segment 0 bases; nucleotides outside the gene matches: 18. Per the germline V gene, CDR1 is SGDLS and CDR2 is YYNGEE. CDR3 sequence reads: CASNPGGGSGLPSTDTQYF. The DNA of the CDR3 is TGTGCCAGCAACCCCGGGGGGGGTAGCGGGCTACCTAGCACAGATACGCAGTATTTT.

This clonotype was seen a few times. The CDR3 loop is CASSGEFYEQYV. In DNA form, the CDR3 reads TGTGCCAGCAGTGGTGAATTCTACGAGCAGTACGTC. This chain uses TRBV28 with TRBJ2-7, with D unclear. The germline V gene encodes CDR1 MDHEN and CDR2 SYDVKM. This CDR3 contains 12 residues. The V gene lost 5 bases and the J gene lost 3 bases, with 8 bases spanning the gap.

This clonotype was seen a handful of times. The chain recombines TRBV5-1 with TRBJ1-2; 10 bases are a match to TRBD1. J gave up 7 bases and V 4 bases, and 13 bases lay outside the gene matches. The CDR3 totals 16 residues. Germline values: CDR1 SGHRS, CDR2 YFSETQ. The DNA of the CDR3 is TGCGCCAGCAGCACCGGGACAGGGGAAGGGGATCGTGGCTACACCTTC. Translated: CASSTGTGEGDRGYTF.

This clonotype has only a few counts. The chain joins TRBV11-2 to TRBJ2-2; TRBD2 agrees at 7 bases. The CDR3 totals 16 residues. The junction had 3 bases not matched to a gene; V was cut back by 0 bases and J by 2 bases. Germline CDR1 and CDR2: SGHAT and FQNNGV. The CDR3: CASSLEGTTNTGELFF. The DNA for the CDR3 is TGTGCCAGCAGCTTAGAGGGGACTACAAACACCGGGGAGCTGTTTTTT.

This chain uses TRBV5-1 with TRBJ2-2, with 9 bases identical to TRBD2. This CDR3 has 15 residues. V was clipped by 5 bases and J by 2 bases; unmatched bases: 4. In germline, CDR1 is SGHRS, CDR2 YFSETQ. The CDR3 spells CASSPTSGNTGELFF. For the CDR3, the DNA is TGCGCCAGCAGTCCGACTAGCGGCAACACCGGGGAGCTGTTTTTT.

The chain combines TRBV7-9 with TRBJ2-3, with D maybe TRBD2 (7 bases). Germline CDR1 SEHNR, CDR2 FQNEAQ (reference sequence). The CDR3 consists of 16 residues. V was clipped by 4 bases and J by 3 bases, with 17 bases between them. The CDR3 sequence: CASSWGGGAMTDTQYF. In DNA form, the CDR3 reads TGTGCCAGCAGCTGGGGCGGGGGCGCGATGACAGATACGCAGTATTTT.

This clonotype occurred a few times. The chain has TRBV4-1 and TRBJ2-2, with TRBD1 matching 7 bases. The trim removed 0 bases at V and 7 bases at J, leaving 11 bases unmatched. The CDR3 is made up of 17 amino acids. Per germline, CDR1 MGHRA and CDR2 YSYEKL. Written as DNA, the CDR3 is TGCGCCAGCAGCCAAGATCTACAGGGGATGCTAAGCGGGGAGCTGTTTTTT. Its protein product is CASSQDLQGMLSGELFF.

This clonotype was detected a few times. This sequence joins TRBV4-3 and TRBJ2-6, with 7 bases fitting TRBD1. The CDR3 runs 17 residues. CDR1 is LGHNA, CDR2 YSLEER, per germline. The J segment lost 0 bases and the V segment lost 5 bases, leaving 7 bases of the junction unmatched. DNA for the CDR3: TGCGCCAGCAGCAAGAATACAGGGGACTCTGGGGCCAACGTCCTGACTTTC. Amino acid sequence: CASSKNTGDSGANVLTF.